The rows below give T cell receptor beta chains drawn from one sample of a study of shared clonotypes between healthy human individuals. The assay was immunoSEQ multiplex PCR, and TCRdb's table has in-frame clones only and misses some. The data contain some 1,400,000 clones, 96% of them singletons. Material for sequencing was naive CD4+ T cells sorted from blood. The receptors originated from a young man in good health. Both conserved end residues are part of each CDR3. Each record gives: V gene, clone size, J gene, D gene, CDR3 DNA, CDR3 protein. D genes are given only for firm matches. Expanded clones are given a class, and other clones once, few, many or no size at all.

>TRBV5-4|-|TRBJ2-3|-
TGTGCCAGCAGCTTGGTCGGAAGGAGGGCAGATACGCAGTATTTT
CASSLVGRRADTQYF
>TRBV5-1|-|TRBJ2-2|TRBD2
TGCGCCAGCAGCACCGGGACTAGCGGGAGGGCCTCCACCGGGGAGCTGTTTTTT
CASSTGTSGRASTGELFF
>TRBV7-9|-|TRBJ2-7|TRBD2
TGTGCCAGCATTCCGTGGGGGACTAGCGGGAGCTACGAGCAGTACTTC
CASIPWGTSGSYEQYF
>TRBV28|-|TRBJ2-6|TRBD1
TGTGCCAGCAGTCCTCGGACAGGTGGAGTCTCTGGGGCCAACGTCCTGACTTTC
CASSPRTGGVSGANVLTF
>TRBV7-2|-|TRBJ1-5|-
TGTGCCAGCAGCTTAGAATGGAGGGGCAATCAGCCCCAGCATTTT
CASSLEWRGNQPQHF
>TRBV29-1|-|TRBJ2-5|-
TGCAGCGTTGTTCTACTGTCGCACAGTCAAGAGACCCAGTACTTC
CSVVLLSHSQETQYF
>TRBV7-3|-|TRBJ2-3|TRBD2
TGTGCCAGCCAAGTAGCGGGAGCCGATACGCAGTATTTT
CASQVAGADTQYF
>TRBV7-9|-|TRBJ1-1|TRBD1
TGTGCCAGCAGCTTAGGGACAGGGGGCTCAGTGACTTTCTTT
CASSLGTGGSVTFF
>TRBV10-2|-|TRBJ2-7|-
TGCGCCAGCTATCGCGGCAGCTCTTCCTACGAGCAGTACTTC
CASYRGSSSYEQYF
>TRBV19|-|TRBJ2-2|TRBD2
TGTGCCAGTAGTCAAGCGGGGTTAACCGGGGAGCTGTTTTTT
CASSQAGLTGELFF
>TRBV10-1|-|TRBJ2-3|-
TGCGCCAGCAGTGATTTTAGGGGAGACACGCAGTATTTT
CASSDFRGDTQYF
>TRBV5-1|-|TRBJ1-1|TRBD1
TGCGCCAGCAGCTTGGAGGGGGCGAGGACTGAAGCTTTCTTT
CASSLEGARTEAFF
>TRBV5-1|-|TRBJ2-7|TRBD2
TGCGCCAGCAGCTTGGGTGGGACTAGCAGATACGAGCAGTACTTC
CASSLGGTSRYEQYF
>TRBV4-1|-|TRBJ2-3|TRBD1
TGCGCCAGCAGCCAACCGGACAGGGGCACAGATACGCAGTATTTT
CASSQPDRGTDTQYF
>TRBV6-5|-|TRBJ1-5|-
TGTGCCAGCAGCCCGTGGAGTTTAGGGCCCCAGCATTTT
CASSPWSLGPQHF
>TRBV6-6|-|TRBJ2-1|TRBD2
TGTGCCAGCAGTTACCTAGCGGGAGGGTACAATGAGCAGTTCTTC
CASSYLAGGYNEQFF
>TRBV29-1|few|TRBJ2-3|-
TGCAGCGTAGATACGCAGTATTTT
CSVDTQYF
>TRBV7-8|-|TRBJ2-7|TRBD2
TGTGCCAGCAGCTTGGGGGGGACCTACGAGCAGTACTTC
CASSLGGTYEQYF
>TRBV7-2|-|TRBJ1-5|TRBD1
TGTGCCAGCAGCCTGGACAGGTCGCGGCAGCCCCAGCATTTT
CASSLDRSRQPQHF
>TRBV19|-|TRBJ1-5|-
TGTGCCAGTAGTGCGGGGGCTAAAGGTCAGCCCCAGCATTTT
CASSAGAKGQPQHF
>TRBV4-1|-|TRBJ1-1|-
TGCGCCAGCAGCCAAGTCGGCAGGGCCAGCACTGAAGCTTTCTTT
CASSQVGRASTEAFF
>TRBV5-1|-|TRBJ2-1|-
TGCGCCAGCAGCTTGGTTTCAGGGTCGAGTGAGCAGTTCTTC
CASSLVSGSSEQFF
>TRBV18|-|TRBJ2-5|TRBD2
TGTGCCAGCTCACCCGTTTTCGTGACTAGCGAATACCAAGAGACCCAGTACTTC
CASSPVFVTSEYQETQYF
>TRBV5-1|-|TRBJ2-1|-
TGCGCCAGCATTCGCGGGATAGACTACAATGAGCAGTTCTTC
CASIRGIDYNEQFF
>TRBV6-1|-|TRBJ2-1|TRBD1
TGTGCCAGCAGTGAGGCAGGGGGCGACTACAATGAGCAGTTCTTC
CASSEAGGDYNEQFF
>TRBV30|once|TRBJ2-2|-
TGTGCCTGGAGTAAGAACACCGGGGAGCTGTTTTTT
CAWSKNTGELFF